Following are 14 T cell receptor beta chains from one sample sequenced in a study of glioma-infiltrating T cells. Amplification of TCR alpha and beta CDR3 regions from RNA used iRepertoire nested multiplex PCR. From the multiplex PCR reads, TCRdb called clonotypes with MiXCR, one entry per CDR3 protein. In the table there are some 99,000 distinct CDR3 sequences, 25% to 30% of which are singletons. The specimen sequenced was glioma tissue, nonneoplastic brain tissue, or PBMCs (not recorded which). All receptors come from a human donor with low-grade glioma or glioblastoma, undergoing nonglioma brain surgery, or in good health (not recorded which).

Many counts were recorded for this clonotype. V usage is TRBV4-2 and J usage is TRBJ2-3; 9 bases align to TRBD2. The germline V gene has CDR1 LGHNA and CDR2 YNFKEQ. The CDR3 extends over 17 amino acids. V lost 4 bases to trimming and J lost 0 bases; unmatched junction nucleotides: 8. This chain's CDR3 is CASSRTAGGFSTDTQYF. The CDR3 nucleotides read TGTGCCAGCAGCCGAACAGCGGGGGGCTTTAGCACAGATACGCAGTATTTT.

This clonotype has a count of ten or more. The rearrangement uses TRBV29-1 and TRBJ2-7, with D tentatively TRBD1 or TRBD2 (5 bases each). Trimming shortened V by 3 bases and J by 4 bases, and 19 bases separated the two germline ends. The CDR3 spans 15 residues. Germline V gene data show CDR1 as SQVTM and CDR2 as ANQGSEA. The chain's CDR3 is CSVELDGQGVYEQYF. CDR3 sequence (DNA): TGCAGCGTTGAGTTGGACGGTCAGGGAGTTTACGAGCAGTACTTC.

This clonotype was counted at least ten times. This sequence joins TRBV18 and TRBJ2-2, with D perhaps TRBD1 or TRBD2 (5 bases each). The CDR3 is 15 residues long. V was shortened by 5 bases and J by 1 base, with 11 bases between the two germline ends. Germline V gene data show CDR1 as KGHSH and CDR2 as LQKENI. This CDR3 is CASSDRDGNTGELFF. As DNA, the CDR3 is TGTGCCAGCTCAGACCGGGACGGGAACACCGGGGAGCTGTTTTTT.

This clonotype occurred many times. The rearrangement links TRBV20-1 to TRBJ2-1; TRBD2 matches at 11 bases. Germline CDR1 and CDR2: DFQATT and SNEGSKA (reference sequence). This CDR3 has 18 amino acids. With V trimmed by 0 bases and J by 4 bases, 11 bases remained unmatched. The CDR3 DNA reads TGCAGTGCTAGAGATTCGATTCGGACTAGCGGGTTGTACAATGAGCAGTTCTTC. Amino acids: CSARDSIRTSGLYNEQFF.

This clonotype has at least ten counts. The rearrangement joins TRBV7-2 to TRBJ1-1; D is possibly TRBD1 (5 bases). This CDR3 region has 13 residues. Germline V CDR1 and CDR2: SGHTA, FQGNSA. V lost 11 bases, J lost 0 bases, and 13 bases lay in between. The CDR3, as DNA: TGTGCCGGTAGGGGTGCCTTGAACACTGAAGCTTTCTTT. Protein: CAGRGALNTEAFF.

This clonotype was counted ten times or more. The V and J genes are TRBV6-6 and TRBJ1-2; D gene ambiguous. The CDR3 runs 11 residues. Germline values: CDR1 MNHNY, CDR2 SVGAGI (reference sequence). Between the trimmed V and J ends, which lost 2 bases and 7 bases, there was a span of 5 bases. The DNA for the CDR3 is TGTGCCAGCAGTTACGAGGGTGGCTACACCTTC. Amino acids: CASSYEGGYTF.

There are many counts of this clonotype. The gene calls are TRBV5-1 and TRBJ2-5; D gene uncertain. The V end was cut by 3 bases, the J end by 0 bases, with 6 bases between. The CDR3 is 13 amino acids. Germline CDR1 is SGHRS and CDR2 is YFSETQ. CDR3 region: CASSSYYQETQYF. CDR3 nucleotides: TGCGCCAGCAGCTCGTACTACCAAGAGACCCAGTACTTC. Full variable domain (rest looked up from reference TRBV5-1 and TRBJ2-5): KAGVTQTPRYLIKTRGQQVTLSCSPISGHRSVSWYQQTPGQGLQFLFEYFSETQRNKGNFPGRFSGRQFSNSRSEMNVSTLELGDSALYLCASSSYYQETQYFGPGTRLLVL.

The rearrangement joins TRBV6-4 to TRBJ2-1; TRBD2 aligns across 13 bases. Looked up from germline, CDR1 is MRHNA and CDR2 is SNTAGT. The CDR3 is 15 amino acids. The DNA for the CDR3 is TGTGGCAGTAGTCCCGGGACTAGCGGGATCAATGAGCAGTTCTTC. It yields the protein CGSSPGTSGINEQFF.

This chain links TRBV6-2 or TRBV6-3 with TRBJ2-3, with D possibly being TRBD2 (5 bases). Germline CDR1 and CDR2: MNHEY and SVGEGT. This CDR3 has 13 residues. The V gene lost 4 bases and the J gene lost 6 bases, with 11 bases spanning the gap. The CDR3 reads CASSFTRGDTQYF. The CDR3 DNA is TGTGCCAGCAGTTTTACCCGCGGGGATACGCAGTATTTT.

There are many counts of this clonotype. V gene TRBV18 combines with J gene TRBJ2-1; 8 bases fit TRBD2. V trimming: 3 bases; J trimming: 3 bases; junction bases outside the gene matches: 7. Germline V gives CDR1 KGHSH, CDR2 LQKENI. The CDR3 length is 16 residues. The CDR3 nucleotides are TGTGCCAGCTCACCCGACGCGCTAGCGGGCTACAATGAGCAGTTCTTC. It codes for CASSPDALAGYNEQFF.

This clonotype was seen at least ten times. The genes are TRBV27 and TRBJ1-2; 9 bases map to TRBD1. CDR3 length: 15 residues. Per the germline V gene, CDR1 is MNHEY and CDR2 is SMNVEV (reference sequence). The V and J ends lost 4 bases and 4 bases, in that order; junction bases with no gene match: 7. DNA for the CDR3: TGTGCCAGCAGTTCTCTCGGACAGGGGACCTATGGCTACACCTTC. Its protein is CASSSLGQGTYGYTF.

This clonotype was recorded at least ten times. Here the CDR3 reads CASSQGDNYGYTF. The CDR3 DNA reads TGTGCCAGCAGCCAAGGAGATAACTATGGCTACACCTTC. This chain links TRBV14 with TRBJ1-2; D not resolved. The CDR3 is made up of 13 amino acids. V lost 1 base, J lost 1 base, and 4 bases lay in between. CDR1 and CDR2 (germline): SGHDN, FVKESK. Filled out from reference TRBV14 and TRBJ1-2, the complete variable domain reads EAGVTQFPSHSVIEKGQTVTLRCDPISGHDNLYWYRRVMGKEIKFLLHFVKESKQDESGMPNNRFLAERTGGTYSTLKVQPAELEDSGVYFCASSQGDNYGYTFGSGTRLTVV.

This clonotype was counted ten times or more. The chain is built from TRBV5-4 and TRBJ1-6, with D perhaps TRBD1 (6 bases). Trimming cost V 0 bases and J 8 bases, with 15 bases left between them. The CDR3 consists of 16 residues. The germline V gene has CDR1 SGHNT and CDR2 YYREEE (reference sequence). CDR3 residues: CASSLAVGAKDSPLHF. The DNA for the CDR3 is TGTGCCAGCAGCTTGGCAGTGGGGGCGAAGGATTCACCCCTCCACTTT.

About this clonotype itself: Just one base apart from a much larger clone, this may be a read error. V gene TRBV18 combines with J gene TRBJ1-1, with a tentative D call TRBD1 (6 bases). The germline V and J ends were trimmed by 4 bases and 5 bases, with 14 bases remaining between them. This CDR3 has 14 amino acids. Germline V gene sequence: CDR1 KGHSH, CDR2 LQKENI. The chain's CDR3 is CASSHRVDKTEAFF. CDR3 DNA sequence: TGTGCCAGCTCACACAGGGTCGATAAAACTGAAGCTTTCTTT.